Below are 14 T cell receptor beta chains sequenced from a single sample in a study of identical twins. TCRdb re-analysed the 5' RACE reads in MiXCR, keeping a single row per CDR3 protein. The sample has about 280,000 distinct CDR3 sequences, under 9% seen once. These data were likewise used in another study, on yellow fever vaccine responses in identical twins.

Material for sequencing was memory (CD45RO+) T cells sorted from blood. The receptors derive from a woman aged 18 to 35 in good health.

Ten or more counts support this clonotype. The rearrangement links TRBV12-3 or TRBV12-4 to TRBJ2-4; D gene unclear. Trimming pared 1 base from V and 7 bases from J, leaving 8 bases between. This CDR3 region has 13 residues. The chain's CDR3 is CASSLVGSNIQYF. CDR3 DNA: TGTGCCAGCAGTTTAGTGGGCTCGAACATTCAGTACTTC.

This clonotype has just one count. This chain links TRBV21-1 with TRBJ1-5. TRBV21-1 is termed a pseudogene. CDR3 size: 14 residues. DNA of the CDR3: TGTGCCAGCAGGGGAGATTATAGCAATCAGCCCCAGCATTTT. Translation: CASRGDYSNQPQHF.

This clonotype was recorded at least ten times. V and J are TRBV6-1 and TRBJ1-1; D possibly corresponds to TRBD1 (6 bases). Germline V gives CDR1 MNHNS, CDR2 SASEGT. Between the trimmed V and J ends, which lost 4 bases and 4 bases, there was a span of 16 bases. The CDR3 runs 15 residues. The CDR3 DNA reads TGTGCCAGCAGTGGGAACCAGGGGCAGAGCACTGAAGCTTTCTTT. It codes for CASSGNQGQSTEAFF.

This clonotype appeared a few times. The chain has TRBV7-7 and TRBJ1-2, with D unresolved. This CDR3 region has 14 residues. Trimming took off 2 bases at V and 3 bases at J, with 10 bases between the two ends. Looked up from germline, CDR1 is SSHAT and CDR2 is FNYEAQ (reference sequence). CDR3 loop: CASSLFEQHYGYTF. DNA of the CDR3: TGTGCCAGCAGCTTATTTGAACAGCACTATGGCTACACCTTC.

This chain uses TRBV3-1 with TRBJ2-7, with TRBD1 identical over 7 bases. V trimming: 4 bases; J trimming: 3 bases; junction bases outside the gene matches: 6. CDR1 is LGHDT and CDR2 is YNNKEL in the germline V gene (reference sequence). The CDR3 extends over 14 amino acids. The CDR3 bases are TGTGCCAGCAGCCGTGACAGGGTTCGCTACGAGCAGTACTTC. Its translation is CASSRDRVRYEQYF.

V and J are TRBV7-3 and TRBJ2-1, with TRBD2 matching 7 bases. Germline V gives CDR1 SGHTA, CDR2 FQGTGA. V lost 5 bases to trimming and J lost 2 bases; unmatched junction nucleotides: 6. This CDR3 is 15 amino acids long. The CDR3 is CASSPQAGTYNEQFF. The CDR3 DNA sequence: TGTGCCAGCAGCCCCCAAGCGGGAACCTACAATGAGCAGTTCTTC.

The chain couples TRBV4-2 to TRBJ2-1; 11 bases line up with TRBD2. CDR1 LGHNA and CDR2 YNFKEQ come from the germline V gene. The CDR3 extends over 16 amino acids. V trimming: 0 bases; J trimming: 4 bases; junction bases outside the gene matches: 2. The CDR3 region is CASSQDGTSGYNEQFF. In nucleotides, the CDR3 is TGTGCCAGCAGCCAAGATGGGACTAGCGGATACAATGAGCAGTTCTTC.

Only a few counts were recorded for this clonotype. V usage is TRBV29-1 and J usage is TRBJ2-3; possibly TRBD2 for D (5 bases). This CDR3 region has 15 residues. The V end lost 7 bases, the J end lost 2 bases, and 19 bases lay between the germline ends. CDR1 is SQVTM and CDR2 is ANQGSEA in the germline V gene. The CDR3 region has the DNA TGCAGCGCGACCCCGGGAACCAGGCTCACAGATACGCAGTATTTT. Translated: CSATPGTRLTDTQYF.

The chain joins TRBV20-1 to TRBJ2-1, with 9 bases that match TRBD2. From germline, CDR1 is DFQATT and CDR2 SNEGSKA (reference sequence). The CDR3 is made up of 14 amino acids. J gave up 6 bases and V 3 bases, and 6 bases lay outside the gene matches. This CDR3 reads CSARKAGGFNEQFF. In nucleotides, the CDR3 is TGCAGTGCTAGGAAAGCGGGAGGTTTCAATGAGCAGTTCTTC.

V and J are TRBV29-1 and TRBJ2-7; 11 nucleotides line up with TRBD2. The CDR3 totals 14 residues. After removal of 7 bases from V and 4 bases from J, the junction contained 9 bases not matched to a gene. The germline CDR1 and CDR2 sequences are SQVTM and ANQGSEA. In DNA, the CDR3 is TGCAGCGCCACCGGGACTAGCGGTCCATACGAGCAGTACTTC. It is translated as CSATGTSGPYEQYF.

At least ten counts were recorded for this clonotype. The chain uses TRBV12-3 or TRBV12-4 and TRBJ2-3; perhaps D is TRBD1 or TRBD2 (6 bases each). The V gene lost 6 bases and the J gene lost 7 bases, with 11 bases spanning the gap. The length of the CDR3 is 12 residues. The chain's CDR3 is CASSLGGNTQYF. The CDR3 nucleotides read TGTGCCAGCAGCCTGGGGGGCAATACGCAGTATTTT.

The chain has TRBV6-5 and TRBJ2-1, with D perhaps matching TRBD1 or TRBD2 (5 bases each). This CDR3 is built from 16 residues. Per the germline V gene, CDR1 is MNHEY and CDR2 is SVGAGI. V gave up 2 bases and J gave up 4 bases, with 15 bases separating them. The CDR3 DNA follows: TGTGCCAGCAGTTACATCGAGGGTGGGGGATACAATGAGCAGTTCTTC. Its protein is CASSYIEGGGYNEQFF.

This clonotype was counted ten times or more. The rearrangement joins TRBV12-3 or TRBV12-4 to TRBJ1-1, with 12 positions matching TRBD1. V was pared by 5 bases and J by 1 base, with 2 bases of the junction left unmatched. There are 15 residues in the CDR3. The chain's CDR3 is CASSGTGGGNTEAFF. As DNA, the CDR3 is TGTGCCAGCAGTGGGACAGGGGGCGGGAACACTGAAGCTTTCTTT.

In this sample, this clonotype turned up a few times. The rearrangement uses TRBV6-5 and TRBJ1-2; TRBD1 aligns across 10 bases. The trim removed 4 bases at V and 8 bases at J, leaving 13 bases unmatched. The length of the CDR3 is 16 residues. Per germline, CDR1 MNHEY and CDR2 SVGAGI. The CDR3 nucleotides are TGTGCCAGCAGTTCCGCCGGGACAGGGGACGTTTCGGGCTACACCTTC. It is translated as CASSSAGTGDVSGYTF.